Below, 4 T cell receptor beta chains from the same sample are listed, as sequenced in a study of T cell changes during pregnancy in multiple sclerosis. Method: immunoSEQ multiplex PCR; TCRdb's copy keeps in-frame clones and lacks some. The repertoire holds fewer than 140,000 clones, with about 90% as singletons. The starting material was peripheral blood, obtained before pregnancy. The origin of the receptors is a female donor with multiple sclerosis, enrolled in a pregnancy study.

CDR3 in amino acids: CASSRPDTGYNEQFF. In DNA form, the CDR3 reads TGTGCCAGTAGTAGACCCGACACGGGATATAATGAGCAGTTCTTC. The chain employs TRBV19 and TRBJ2-1; perhaps TRBD2 as D (5 bases). The germline gives CDR1 LNHDA, CDR2 SQIVND (reference sequence). CDR3 size: 15 residues. V lost 4 bases, J lost 7 bases, and 17 bases lay in between. The complete variable domain, with remaining parts taken from reference TRBV19 and TRBJ2-1, reads DGGITQSPKYLFRKEGQNVTLSCEQNLNHDAMYWYRQDPGQGLRLIYYSQIVNDFQKGDIAEGYSVSREKKESFPLTVTSAQKNPTAFYLCASSRPDTGYNEQFFGPGTRLTVL.

This chain joins TRBV28 and TRBJ1-2, with a possible D match to TRBD1 (6 bases). The CDR3 spans 14 residues. Trimming removed 3 bases from V and 3 bases from J, with 11 bases in between. Germline CDR1 and CDR2: MDHEN and SYDVKM. In DNA, the CDR3 is TGTGCCAGCAGTTTTACAGGGCAGTACTATGGCTACACCTTC. Residues: CASSFTGQYYGYTF.

V is TRBV11-1 and J is TRBJ2-1; 7 bases are a match to TRBD1. Germline CDR1 and CDR2: SGHAT and FQDESV (reference sequence). V shed 1 base and J 0 bases; nucleotides not matched to a gene: 3. CDR3 length: 16 residues. The CDR3 loop reads CASSLGWTGSYNEQFF. The CDR3 DNA reads TGTGCCAGCAGCTTAGGATGGACAGGCTCCTACAATGAGCAGTTCTTC.

The rearrangement joins TRBV5-1 to TRBJ2-7; maybe TRBD1 (5 bases). Looked up from germline, CDR1 is SGHRS and CDR2 is YFSETQ. The CDR3 loop spans 15 amino acids. The V end lost 4 bases, the J end lost 2 bases, and 16 bases lay between the germline ends. The CDR3 is CASSGAWGNTYEQYF. CDR3 coding DNA: TGCGCCAGCAGCGGGGCTTGGGGAAACACCTACGAGCAGTACTTC.